The source of this T cell receptor (beta chain) is a study of T cells in Graves' hyperthyroidism and ophthalmopathy. Amplified TCR beta CDR3 regions derived from RNA transcripts. In the first-round RT-PCR of the TCR CDR3, the HTBI primer set was used. TCRdb reanalysed the multiplex PCR reads using MiXCR and keeps one entry per CDR3 protein. This sample has 200,000 to 300,000 distinct CDR3 sequences, with about a sixth found just once. This clonotype was seen many times. The clonotype originates from a young woman with Graves' ophthalmopathy. Sequenced material: blood.

The CDR3, as DNA: TGTGCCAGCAGCCAAGATGATCAGCGTAGAAACACCATATATTTT. Translating it yields CASSQDDQRRNTIYF. The genes are TRBV4-2 and TRBJ1-3; no definite D call. The CDR3 consists of 15 residues. V gave up 0 bases and J gave up 5 bases, with 11 bases separating them. Germline values: CDR1 LGHNA, CDR2 YNFKEQ.